This TCR beta chain was captured by sequencing in a study of blood T cells in healthy people across ages. A second PCR, run for roughly 6 to 11 cycles, used a sample-barcoded 5' primer plus a J-beta primer mix. TCRdb reprocessed the 5' RACE reads with MiXCR, giving one entry per CDR3 protein. Of more than 450,000 distinct CDR3 sequences in the sample, 25% to 35% were seen once. Germline CDR1 is SGHRS and CDR2 is YFSETQ. This CDR3 region has 16 residues. The V gene lost 6 bases and the J gene lost 2 bases, with 17 bases spanning the gap. These same records also appear under a second study, on T cells of mothers and their children.

V gene TRBV5-1 combines with J gene TRBJ2-2; D tentatively fits TRBD1 or TRBD2 (5 bases each). The source is a boy younger than 10 in good health. Material for sequencing was blood. The CDR3 bases are TGCGCCAGCACCGGGACGCCCTCAATCAACACCGGGGAGCTGTTTTTT. The encoded protein is CASTGTPSINTGELFF.